These T cell receptor beta chains were read from a single sample in a study of T-cell memory formation after mild COVID-19. One entry per CDR3 protein results from TCRdb running MiXCR on the 5' RACE reads. The profile shows roughly 300,000 distinct CDR3 sequences, over 7% of them singletons. Sample: PBMCs or a T cell subset sorted from them (not recorded which). Receptors were obtained from a man younger than 35 who had mild COVID-19 (a few samples of this study predate the infection). Cell type and time point are not known. CDR3s include the opening cysteine and the closing phenylalanine or tryptophan. A D gene is named only where the DNA matches it firmly. Clone sizes are given selectively: once, few, many, or a class where the clone is expanded.

TRBV18	NA	few	TRBJ2-3	TGTGCCAGCTCACCACTGGACCCCCGCACAGATACGCAGTATTTT	CASSPLDPRTDTQYF
TRBV7-9	NA	many	TRBJ1-5	TGTGCCAGCAGCTCAACTAGGGGCAATCAGCCCCAGCATTTT	CASSSTRGNQPQHF
TRBV7-2	NA	NA	TRBJ1-1	TGTGCCAGCAGCGAGAGCAGGGTGTCGTACACTGAAGCTTTCTTT	CASSESRVSYTEAFF
TRBV5-8	NA	few	TRBJ1-4	TGTGCCAGCAGCTCCGGGAATCGAGGCTCGCCCGAAAAACTGTTTTTT	CASSSGNRGSPEKLFF
TRBV3-1	TRBD2	once	TRBJ2-5	TGTGCCAGCAGCCATTTTTTTGGAGCGGGGGAAGAGACCCAGTACTTC	CASSHFFGAGEETQYF
TRBV25-1	NA	NA	TRBJ1-1	TGTGCCAGCAGTGAGTCGGGGGGGGCCACTGAAGCTTTCTTT	CASSESGGATEAFF
TRBV12-3/TRBV12-4	TRBD1	NA	TRBJ2-7	TGTGCCAGCAGCCCTCAGGGGGCTCTGGACGAGCAGTACTTC	CASSPQGALDEQYF
TRBV27	NA	few	TRBJ1-2	TGTGCCAGCAGTTTATCCCAAACAGGGTTCAATGGCTACACCTTC	CASSLSQTGFNGYTF
TRBV5-1	NA	few	TRBJ2-7	TGCGCCAGCAGCTTGGGAGGGTCTCGAGAGCAGTACTTC	CASSLGGSREQYF
TRBV2	TRBD1	NA	TRBJ2-1	TGTGCCAGCAGGGGTGACAGGGGCGCCTACAATGAGCAGTTCTTC	CASRGDRGAYNEQFF